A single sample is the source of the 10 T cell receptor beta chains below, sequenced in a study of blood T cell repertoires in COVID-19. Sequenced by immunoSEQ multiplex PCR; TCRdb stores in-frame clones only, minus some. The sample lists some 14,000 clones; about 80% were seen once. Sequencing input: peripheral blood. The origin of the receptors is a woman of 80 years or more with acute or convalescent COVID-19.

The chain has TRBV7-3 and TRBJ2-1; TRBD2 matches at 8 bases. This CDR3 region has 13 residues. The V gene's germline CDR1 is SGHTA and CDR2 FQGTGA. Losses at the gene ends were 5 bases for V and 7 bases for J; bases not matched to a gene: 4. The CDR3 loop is CASSRSGGNEQFF. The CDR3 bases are TGTGCCAGCAGCAGAAGCGGGGGAAATGAGCAGTTCTTC.

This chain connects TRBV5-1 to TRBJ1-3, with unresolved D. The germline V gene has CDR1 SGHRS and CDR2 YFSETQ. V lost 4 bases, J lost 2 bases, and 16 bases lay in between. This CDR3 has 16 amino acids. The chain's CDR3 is CASSPLGTTAGNTIYF. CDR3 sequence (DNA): TGCGCCAGCAGCCCTTTGGGCACGACGGCTGGAAACACCATATATTTT.

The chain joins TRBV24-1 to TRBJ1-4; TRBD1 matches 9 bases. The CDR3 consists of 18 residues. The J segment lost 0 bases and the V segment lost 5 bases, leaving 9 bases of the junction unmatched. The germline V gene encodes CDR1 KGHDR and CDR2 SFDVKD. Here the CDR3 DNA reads TGTGCCACCAGTGCAAGGACAGGGGAAGATGCAACTAATGAAAAACTGTTTTTT. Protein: CATSARTGEDATNEKLFF.

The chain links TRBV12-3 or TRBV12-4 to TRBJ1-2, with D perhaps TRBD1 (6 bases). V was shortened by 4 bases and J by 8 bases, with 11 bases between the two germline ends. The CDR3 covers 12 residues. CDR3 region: CASSSPQGGYTF. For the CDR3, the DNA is TGTGCCAGCAGTTCCCCACAGGGCGGCTACACCTTC.

The CDR3 protein is CASSDPVGGGFGYTF. The CDR3 bases are TGTGCCAGCAGTGACCCCGTCGGGGGGGGCTTCGGCTACACCTTC. The chain links TRBV25-1 to TRBJ1-2; D is possibly TRBD1 (6 bases). V dropped 3 bases and J dropped 8 bases, with 19 bases sitting between them. Germline CDR1 reads MGHDK; CDR2 reads SYGVNS. The CDR3 extends over 15 amino acids.

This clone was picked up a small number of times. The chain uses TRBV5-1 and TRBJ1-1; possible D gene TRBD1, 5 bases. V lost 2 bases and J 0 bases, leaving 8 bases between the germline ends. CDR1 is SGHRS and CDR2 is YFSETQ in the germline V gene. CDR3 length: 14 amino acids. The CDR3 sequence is CASSFAGLNTEAFF. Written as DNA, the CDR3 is TGCGCCAGCAGCTTCGCAGGGCTGAACACTGAAGCTTTCTTT.

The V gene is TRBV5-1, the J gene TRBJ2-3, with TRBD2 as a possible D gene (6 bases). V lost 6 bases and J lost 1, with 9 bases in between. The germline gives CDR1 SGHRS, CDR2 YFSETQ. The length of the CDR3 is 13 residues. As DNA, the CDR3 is TGCGCCAGCACGGGGACTCGCACAGATACGCAGTATTTT. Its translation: CASTGTRTDTQYF.

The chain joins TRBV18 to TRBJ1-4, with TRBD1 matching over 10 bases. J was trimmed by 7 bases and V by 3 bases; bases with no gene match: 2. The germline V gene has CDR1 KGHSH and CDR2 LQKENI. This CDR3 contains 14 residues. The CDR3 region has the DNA TGTGCCAGCTCACCGACAGGGGGCTTTGAAAAACTGTTTTTT. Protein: CASSPTGGFEKLFF. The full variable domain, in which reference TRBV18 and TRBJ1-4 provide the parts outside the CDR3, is NAGVMQNPRHLVRRRGQEARLRCSPMKGHSHVYWYRQLPEEGLKFMVYLQKENIIDESGMPKERFSAEFPKEGPSILRIQQVVRGDSAAYFCASSPTGGFEKLFFGSGTQLSVL.

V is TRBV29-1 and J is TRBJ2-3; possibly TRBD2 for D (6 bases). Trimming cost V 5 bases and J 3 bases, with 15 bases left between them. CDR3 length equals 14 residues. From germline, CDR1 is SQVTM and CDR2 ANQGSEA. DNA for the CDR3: TGCAGCGTTTCTAAGGGAGCGGGTACAGATACGCAGTATTTT. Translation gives CSVSKGAGTDTQYF.

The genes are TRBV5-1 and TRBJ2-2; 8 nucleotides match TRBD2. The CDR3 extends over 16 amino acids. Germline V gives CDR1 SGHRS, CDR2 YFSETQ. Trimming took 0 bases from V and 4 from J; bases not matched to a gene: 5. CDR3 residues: CASSLGRGASTGELFF. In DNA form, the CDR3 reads TGCGCCAGCAGCTTGGGGCGGGGGGCCTCCACCGGGGAGCTGTTTTTT.